This T cell receptor (beta chain) was identified during a study of blood T cell repertoires in COVID-19. Repertoires were generated with immunoSEQ multiplex PCR, while TCRdb's copy carries only in-frame clones and drops some. The sample has 49,000 or so clones, approximately 85% seen once. Germline assignment: CDR1 SGHTA and CDR2 FQGNSA. This CDR3 region has 13 residues. Deletions cut 6 bases from V and 7 bases from J, with 13 bases between. The TCR comes from an elderly woman with COVID-19, enrolled during active disease. The chain is built from TRBV7-2 and TRBJ2-1; TRBD2 might be the D (6 bases). Specimen: peripheral blood. Written as DNA, the CDR3 is TGTGCCAGCAGTTCGACTAGAGGGAATGAGCAGTTCTTC. This codes for CASSSTRGNEQFF. Together with reference TRBV7-2 and TRBJ2-1, the CDR3 gives the full variable domain: GAGVSQSPSNKVTEKGKDVELRCDPISGHTALYWYRQSLGQGLEFLIYFQGNSAPDKSGLPSDRFSAERTGGSVSTLTIQRTQQEDSAVYLCASSSTRGNEQFFGPGTRLTVL.